Presented here are 19 T cell receptor beta chains from one specimen sequenced in a study of shared clonotypes between healthy human individuals. Naive CD8 cells lacked CD45RO, underwent positive selection for CCR7 and left out terminally differentiated effector memory CD45RA+ cells. Clones were sequenced by immunoSEQ multiplex PCR, and TCRdb holds only the in-frame ones, with some missing. The sample carries some 580,000 clones, nearly 98% recorded once. Sequences were obtained from naive CD8+ T cells sorted from blood. The source of these receptors is a young man in good health.

DNA for the CDR3: TGTGCCAGCAGCTTGGGGACAGGGGTCACTGAAGCTTTCTTT. As protein: CASSLGTGVTEAFF. V is TRBV5-8 and J is TRBJ1-1; 9 bases agree with TRBD1. The CDR3 has 14 residues. V gave up 0 bases and J gave up 4 bases; unmatched junction bases: 1. Germline V gene lookup returns CDR1 SGHTS and CDR2 YDEGEE.

The chain uses TRBV28 and TRBJ1-2; tentatively, D is TRBD1 (5 bases). The germline CDR1 and CDR2 sequences are MDHEN and SYDVKM. The CDR3 is 13 residues long. Trimming cost V 3 bases and J 7 bases, with 12 bases left between them. CDR3 loop: CASSLGLSSGYTF. CDR3 nucleotides: TGTGCCAGCAGTTTGGGGCTTTCGTCTGGCTACACCTTC.

In regard to this clone: This CDR3 is also generated by other DNA sequences in the sample. This sequence joins TRBV9 and TRBJ2-1; TRBD2 is a possible D gene (6 bases). Per germline, CDR1 SGDLS and CDR2 YYNGEE. This CDR3 has 16 residues. The germline V and J ends were trimmed by 0 bases and 1 base, with 11 bases remaining between them. The CDR3 sequence is CASSVAGSGSYNEQFF. For the CDR3, the DNA is TGTGCCAGCAGCGTAGCAGGTAGCGGATCCTACAATGAGCAGTTCTTC.

This clone was found once. The V and J genes are TRBV28 and TRBJ1-1; D not resolved. Trimming removed 1 base from V and 6 bases from J, with 9 bases in between. The CDR3 covers 13 residues. The germline gives CDR1 MDHEN, CDR2 SYDVKM. The CDR3 is CASSLFIIAEAFF. The DNA of the CDR3 is TGTGCCAGCAGTTTATTTATAATCGCTGAAGCTTTCTTT.

The chain has TRBV27 and TRBJ2-1, with 9 positions matching TRBD2. The CDR3 totals 16 residues. Germline V gene lookup returns CDR1 MNHEY and CDR2 SMNVEV (reference sequence). The V gene end was trimmed by 6 bases and the J gene end by 2 bases; junction bases not matched to a gene: 8. CDR3 residues: CASSPSRLAAYNEQFF. CDR3 in DNA: TGTGCCAGCAGCCCTTCACGACTAGCGGCCTACAATGAGCAGTTCTTC.

The rearrangement uses TRBV5-6 and TRBJ1-5, with 8 positions matching TRBD1. The germline V gene encodes CDR1 SGHDT and CDR2 YYEEEE. V lost 0 bases to trimming and J lost 7 bases; unmatched junction nucleotides: 9. The CDR3 spans 16 residues. The CDR3 spells CASSLALTGARQPQHF. Written as DNA, the CDR3 is TGTGCCAGCAGCTTGGCCTTGACAGGGGCTCGGCAGCCCCAGCATTTT.

CDR3 amino acids: CASSSPNSGTVNTEAFF. The CDR3 bases are TGTGCCAGCAGTTCACCCAACTCCGGGACGGTGAACACTGAAGCTTTCTTT. J is TRBJ1-1 and V is TRBV7-9, with D possibly matching TRBD1 (5 bases). This CDR3 is built from 17 residues. The V end lost 6 bases, the J end lost 0 bases, and 20 bases lay between the germline ends. Germline CDR1 reads SEHNR; CDR2 reads FQNEAQ (reference sequence).

About this clone: The same CDR3 arises from other DNA sequences in this sample as well. CDR3: CASSLGGSYNEQFF. The CDR3 bases are TGTGCCAGCAGTTTAGGGGGCTCCTACAATGAGCAGTTCTTC. This chain uses TRBV27 with TRBJ2-1, with D perhaps assigned TRBD1 or TRBD2 (5 bases each). Germline lookup yields CDR1 MNHEY and CDR2 SMNVEV (reference sequence). Deletions cut 2 bases from V and 0 bases from J, with 5 bases between. The CDR3 is 14 residues long.

The rearrangement joins TRBV2 to TRBJ1-5; maybe TRBD1 (5 bases). Germline assignment: CDR1 SNHLY and CDR2 FYNNEI. This CDR3 region has 15 residues. Between the trimmed V and J ends, which lost 6 bases and 0 bases, there was a span of 12 bases. CDR3 in amino acids: CASRKTGDSNQPQHF. CDR3 bases: TGTGCCAGCAGAAAAACGGGGGATAGCAATCAGCCCCAGCATTTT.

This clone was counted once. J is TRBJ2-7 and V is TRBV6-1; no clear D. The CDR3 has 14 amino acids. V lost 4 bases and J lost 5, with 15 bases in between. Germline assignment: CDR1 MNHNS and CDR2 SASEGT. CDR3 DNA sequence: TGTGCCAGCAGTGGAAGACTTGGGTCGGACGAGCAGTACTTC. Its translation is CASSGRLGSDEQYF.

In nucleotides, the CDR3 is TGCGCCAGCAGCGGGACAGGGGTCTACGAGCAGTACTTC. Protein sequence: CASSGTGVYEQYF. The V call is TRBV5-1, the J call TRBJ2-7, with 10 bases fitting TRBD1. Losses at the gene ends were 4 bases for V and 3 bases for J; bases not matched to a gene: 1. From germline, CDR1 is SGHRS and CDR2 YFSETQ. There are 13 residues in the CDR3.

This clone was recorded only once. Within the sample, other DNA sequences also encode this same CDR3. This sequence joins TRBV28 and TRBJ2-7; D gene ambiguous. The CDR3 is 12 residues long. The germline gives CDR1 MDHEN, CDR2 SYDVKM. V was pared by 2 bases and J by 3 bases, with 5 bases between. CDR3 coding DNA: TGTGCCAGCAGTTTAGGCGGCTACGAGCAGTACTTC. Translation gives CASSLGGYEQYF.

The chain couples TRBV28 to TRBJ2-3; D unresolved. The CDR3 is made up of 17 amino acids. Germline CDR1 reads MDHEN; CDR2 reads SYDVKM. V was clipped by 1 base and J by 0 bases, with 14 bases between them. The CDR3 sequence is CASSLSPRALSTDTQYF. As DNA, the CDR3 is TGTGCCAGCAGTTTATCTCCCCGGGCCTTAAGCACAGATACGCAGTATTTT. Looking up the rest from reference TRBV28 and TRBJ2-3 gives the full variable domain: DVKVTQSSRYLVKRTGEKVFLECVQDMDHENMFWYRQDPGLGLRLIYFSYDVKMKEKGDIPEGYSVSREKKERFSLILESASTNQTSMYLCASSLSPRALSTDTQYFGPGTRLTVL.

The rearrangement links TRBV7-8 to TRBJ1-2; D is undetermined. Between the trimmed V and J ends, which lost 5 bases and 8 bases, there was a span of 21 bases. Germline V lookup: CDR1 SGHVS, CDR2 FQNEAQ. This CDR3 has 15 amino acids. The CDR3 region has the DNA TGTGCCAGCAGCCCCCCTCCGGGAGGCCTGATGGGCTACACCTTC. Residues: CASSPPPGGLMGYTF.

The rearrangement links TRBV5-5 to TRBJ2-4; a weak D match, TRBD2 (5 bases). Germline values: CDR1 SGHKS, CDR2 YYEKEE (reference sequence). The CDR3 is 15 amino acids. The germline V and J ends were trimmed by 0 bases and 5 bases, with 12 bases remaining between them. In nucleotides, the CDR3 is TGTGCCAGCAGCTTGGGCCCTCGGGAAGAAAACATTCAGTACTTC. This encodes CASSLGPREENIQYF.

This rearrangement joins TRBV7-9 to TRBJ2-7; TRBD1 matches at 10 bases. Germline CDR1 reads SEHNR; CDR2 reads FQNEAQ (reference sequence). V shed 4 bases, J shed 0 bases, and the junction held 3 bases outside the gene matches. This CDR3 is 15 amino acids long. This chain's CDR3 is CASSSGQGVSYEQYF. DNA for the CDR3: TGTGCCAGCAGCTCCGGACAGGGGGTCTCCTACGAGCAGTACTTC.

The V gene is TRBV2, the J gene TRBJ2-1; maybe TRBD2 (6 bases). V lost 5 bases and J lost 3, with 17 bases in between. The CDR3 is 16 amino acids. Germline-derived CDR1 and CDR2 are SNHLY and FYNNEI. CDR3 protein: CASSRLGGTDYNEQFF. The CDR3 DNA reads as TGTGCCAGCAGTCGGTTGGGCGGGACTGACTACAATGAGCAGTTCTTC.

This chain uses TRBV7-3 with TRBJ2-5, with 10 bases matching TRBD1. Germline assignment: CDR1 SGHTA and CDR2 FQGTGA. The CDR3 totals 16 residues. V was clipped by 0 bases and J by 4 bases; unmatched bases: 5. The CDR3 DNA follows: TGTGCCAGCAGCTTAACGGGACAGGGGATTGGAGAGACCCAGTACTTC. It specifies CASSLTGQGIGETQYF.

The rearrangement joins TRBV7-9 to TRBJ2-1; tentative D call: TRBD2 (6 bases). The CDR3 runs 13 residues. V was clipped by 5 bases and J by 10 bases, with 15 bases between them. CDR1 SEHNR and CDR2 FQNEAQ come from the germline V gene (reference sequence). CDR3 nucleotides: TGTGCCAGCAGCCCCCCCGGCGGGACCGAGCAGTTCTTC. Translating it yields CASSPPGGTEQFF.